This T cell receptor beta chain is from a study of identical twins. Study-level points and caveats: These conclusions were based on statistical analysis (cross-sectional, not following the same donors). Out-of-frame sharing of TCR alpha in monozygotic twins was underestimated by models. For out-of-frame beta sequences, excess twin sharing was weaker.

The germline V gene has CDR1 LGHDT and CDR2 YNNKEL (reference sequence). The CDR3 totals 18 residues. V was cut by 4 bases and J by 4 bases, with 25 bases left in between. Donors were all healthy Caucasians. In the case of this clonotype: The antigen is undetermined.

TCRdb called the 5' RACE reads again in MiXCR, with one record for every CDR3 protein. The sample lists about 530,000 distinct CDR3 sequences; about 20% were seen once. The sample also formed part of further work on yellow fever vaccine responses in identical twins.

Sequenced: CD4+ T cells sorted from blood. This sequence joins TRBV3-1 and TRBJ1-1, with a possible D match to TRBD1 (6 bases). The source is a woman between 18 and 30 years old in good health. CDR3 in DNA: TGTGCCAGCAGCCCGTACCCGACAGGAGCTATACGGTCCACTGAAGCTTTCTTT. This encodes CASSPYPTGAIRSTEAFF.